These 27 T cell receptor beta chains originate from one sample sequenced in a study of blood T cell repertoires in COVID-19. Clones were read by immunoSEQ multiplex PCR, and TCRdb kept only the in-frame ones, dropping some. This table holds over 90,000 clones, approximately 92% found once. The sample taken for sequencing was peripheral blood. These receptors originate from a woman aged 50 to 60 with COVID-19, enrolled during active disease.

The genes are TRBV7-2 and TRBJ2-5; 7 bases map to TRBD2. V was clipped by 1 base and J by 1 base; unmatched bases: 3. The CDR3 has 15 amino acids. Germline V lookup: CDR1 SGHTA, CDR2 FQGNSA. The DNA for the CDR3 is TGTGCCAGCAGCTTAGGAGGGAGGGGCCAAGAGACCCAGTACTTC. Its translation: CASSLGGRGQETQYF.

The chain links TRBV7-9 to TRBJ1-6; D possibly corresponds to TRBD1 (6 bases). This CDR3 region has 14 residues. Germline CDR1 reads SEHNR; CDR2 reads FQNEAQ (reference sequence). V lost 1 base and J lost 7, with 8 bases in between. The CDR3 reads CASSLGTENSPLHF. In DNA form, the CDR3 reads TGTGCCAGCAGCTTAGGGACAGAAAATTCACCCCTCCACTTT.

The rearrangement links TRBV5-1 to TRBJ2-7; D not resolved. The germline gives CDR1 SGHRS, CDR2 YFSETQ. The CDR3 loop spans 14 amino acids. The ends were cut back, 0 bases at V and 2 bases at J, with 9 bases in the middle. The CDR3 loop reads CASSLAGTAYEQYF. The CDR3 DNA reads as TGCGCCAGCAGCTTGGCCGGTACAGCCTACGAGCAGTACTTC.

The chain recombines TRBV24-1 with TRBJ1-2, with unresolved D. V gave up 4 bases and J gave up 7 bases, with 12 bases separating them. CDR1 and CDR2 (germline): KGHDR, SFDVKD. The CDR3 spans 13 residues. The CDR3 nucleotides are TGTGCCACCAGTGACTTGAGAGGGTCTGGCTACACCTTC. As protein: CATSDLRGSGYTF.

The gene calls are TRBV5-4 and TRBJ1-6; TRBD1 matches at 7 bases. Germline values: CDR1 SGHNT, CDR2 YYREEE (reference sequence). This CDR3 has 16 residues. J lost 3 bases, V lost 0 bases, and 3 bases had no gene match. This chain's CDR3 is CASSLDRGHYNSPLHF. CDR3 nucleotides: TGTGCCAGCAGCTTGGACAGGGGACACTATAATTCACCCCTCCACTTT. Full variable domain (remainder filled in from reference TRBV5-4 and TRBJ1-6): ETGVTQSPTHLIKTRGQQVTLRCSSQSGHNTVSWYQQALGQGPQFIFQYYREEENGRGNFPPRFSGLQFPNYSSELNVNALELDDSALYLCASSLDRGHYNSPLHFGNGTRLTVT.

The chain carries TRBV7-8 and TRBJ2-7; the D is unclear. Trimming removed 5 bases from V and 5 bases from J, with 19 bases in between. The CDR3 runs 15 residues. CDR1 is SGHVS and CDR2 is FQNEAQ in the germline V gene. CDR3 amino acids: CASSVRRARDNEQYF. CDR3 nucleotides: TGTGCCAGCAGCGTCCGCCGAGCCCGTGACAACGAGCAGTACTTC.

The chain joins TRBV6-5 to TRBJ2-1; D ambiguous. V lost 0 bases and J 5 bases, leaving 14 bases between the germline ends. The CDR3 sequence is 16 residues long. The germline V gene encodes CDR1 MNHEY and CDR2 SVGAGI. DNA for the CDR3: TGTGCCAGCAGTTACTCGAGTATAAGCCTAAACAATGAGCAGTTCTTC. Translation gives CASSYSSISLNNEQFF.

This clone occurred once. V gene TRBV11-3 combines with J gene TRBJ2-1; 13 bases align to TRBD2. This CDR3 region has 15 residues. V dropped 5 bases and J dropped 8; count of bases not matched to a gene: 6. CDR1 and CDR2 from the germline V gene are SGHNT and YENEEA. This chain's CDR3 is CASSPTSGGPDEQFF. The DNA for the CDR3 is TGTGCCAGCAGCCCGACTAGCGGGGGGCCAGATGAGCAGTTCTTC. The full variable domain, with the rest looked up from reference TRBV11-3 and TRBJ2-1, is EAGVVQSPRYKIIEKKQPVAFWCNPISGHNTLYWYLQNLGQGPELLIRYENEEAVDDSQLPKDRFSAERLKGVDSTLKIQPAELGDSAVYLCASSPTSGGPDEQFFGPGTRLTVL.

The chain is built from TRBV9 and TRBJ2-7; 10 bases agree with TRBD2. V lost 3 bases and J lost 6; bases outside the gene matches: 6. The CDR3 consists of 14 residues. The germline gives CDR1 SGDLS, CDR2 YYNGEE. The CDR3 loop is CASSAPGTSAEQYF. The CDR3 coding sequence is TGTGCCAGCAGCGCCCCCGGGACTAGCGCCGAGCAGTACTTC.

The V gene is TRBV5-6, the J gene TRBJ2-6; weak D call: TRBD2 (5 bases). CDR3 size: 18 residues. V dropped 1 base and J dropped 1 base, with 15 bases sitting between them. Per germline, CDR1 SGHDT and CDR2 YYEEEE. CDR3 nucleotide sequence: TGTGCCAGCAGCTTGTCCGTGTCGGGGTATTCTGGGGCCAACGTCCTGACTTTC. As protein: CASSLSVSGYSGANVLTF.

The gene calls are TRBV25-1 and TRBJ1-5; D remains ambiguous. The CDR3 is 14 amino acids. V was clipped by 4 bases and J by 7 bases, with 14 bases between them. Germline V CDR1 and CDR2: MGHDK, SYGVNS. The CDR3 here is CASSAPGSWQPQHF. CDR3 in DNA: TGTGCCAGCAGTGCGCCGGGTTCTTGGCAGCCCCAGCATTTT.

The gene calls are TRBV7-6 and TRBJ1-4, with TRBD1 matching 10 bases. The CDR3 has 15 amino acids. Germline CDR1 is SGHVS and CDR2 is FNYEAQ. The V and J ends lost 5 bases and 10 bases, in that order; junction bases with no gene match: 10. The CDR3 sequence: CASSPQGQGQGKLFF. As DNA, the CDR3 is TGTGCCAGCAGCCCCCAGGGACAGGGGCAGGGAAAACTGTTTTTT.

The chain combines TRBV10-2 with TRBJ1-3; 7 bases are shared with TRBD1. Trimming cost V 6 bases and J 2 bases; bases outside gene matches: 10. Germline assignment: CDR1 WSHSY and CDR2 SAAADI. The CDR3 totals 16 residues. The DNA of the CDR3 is TGCGCCAGCAGACAGGGGAGGCTTTTGGCTGGAAACACCATATATTTT. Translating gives CASRQGRLLAGNTIYF.

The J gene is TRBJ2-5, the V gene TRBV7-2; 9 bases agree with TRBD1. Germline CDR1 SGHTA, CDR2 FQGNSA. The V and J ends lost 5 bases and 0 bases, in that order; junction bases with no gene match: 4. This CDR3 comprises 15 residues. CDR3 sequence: CASSPNRGHQETQYF. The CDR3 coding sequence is TGTGCCAGCAGCCCAAACAGGGGGCACCAAGAGACCCAGTACTTC. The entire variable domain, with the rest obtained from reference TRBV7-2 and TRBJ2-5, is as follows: GAGVSQSPSNKVTEKGKDVELRCDPISGHTALYWYRQSLGQGLEFLIYFQGNSAPDKSGLPSDRFSAERTGGSVSTLTIQRTQQEDSAVYLCASSPNRGHQETQYFGPGTRLLVL.

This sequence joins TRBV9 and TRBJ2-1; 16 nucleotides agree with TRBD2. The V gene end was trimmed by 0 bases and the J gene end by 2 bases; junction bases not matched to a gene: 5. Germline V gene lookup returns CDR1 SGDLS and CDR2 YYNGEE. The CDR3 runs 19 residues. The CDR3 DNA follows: TGTGCCAGCAGCGTAGTGGGGACTAGCGGGGGGGCCGCCTACAATGAGCAGTTCTTC. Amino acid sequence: CASSVVGTSGGAAYNEQFF.

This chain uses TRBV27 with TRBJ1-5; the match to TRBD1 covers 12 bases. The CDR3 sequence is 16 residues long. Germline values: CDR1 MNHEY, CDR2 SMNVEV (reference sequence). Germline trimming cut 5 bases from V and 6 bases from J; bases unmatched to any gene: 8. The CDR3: CASSLGTGGLGQPQHF. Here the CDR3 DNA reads TGTGCCAGCAGTCTAGGGACAGGGGGCTTGGGTCAGCCCCAGCATTTT.

CDR3: CASSFRTSGVSTDTQYF. CDR3 coding DNA: TGTGCCAGCAGCTTTAGGACTAGCGGGGTGAGCACAGATACGCAGTATTTT. The chain links TRBV7-2 to TRBJ2-3, with 12 bases that match TRBD2. V lost 3 bases, J lost 0 bases, and 4 bases stayed unmatched. The CDR3 runs to 17 residues. The germline V gene encodes CDR1 SGHTA and CDR2 FQGNSA.

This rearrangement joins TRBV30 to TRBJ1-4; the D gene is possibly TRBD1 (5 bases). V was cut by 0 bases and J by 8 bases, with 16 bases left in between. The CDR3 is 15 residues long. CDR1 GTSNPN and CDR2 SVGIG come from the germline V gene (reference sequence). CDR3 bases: TGTGCCTGGAGTGTAGGCGGCGGTACAGGCGAAAAACTGTTTTTT. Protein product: CAWSVGGGTGEKLFF.

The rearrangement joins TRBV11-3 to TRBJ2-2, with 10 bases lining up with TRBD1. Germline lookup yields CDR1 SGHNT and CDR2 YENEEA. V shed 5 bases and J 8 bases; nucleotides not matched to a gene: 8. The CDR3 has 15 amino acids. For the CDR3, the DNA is TGTGCCAGCAGCCCCCAAGACAGGGGGCTGGGGGAGCTGTTTTTT. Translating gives CASSPQDRGLGELFF.

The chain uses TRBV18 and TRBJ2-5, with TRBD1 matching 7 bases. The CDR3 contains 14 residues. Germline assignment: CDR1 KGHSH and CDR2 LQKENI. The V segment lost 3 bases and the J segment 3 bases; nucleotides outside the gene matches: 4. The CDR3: CASSPGQLKETQYF. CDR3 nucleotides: TGTGCCAGCTCACCGGGACAGTTAAAAGAGACCCAGTACTTC. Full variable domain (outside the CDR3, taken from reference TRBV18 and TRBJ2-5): NAGVMQNPRHLVRRRGQEARLRCSPMKGHSHVYWYRQLPEEGLKFMVYLQKENIIDESGMPKERFSAEFPKEGPSILRIQQVVRGDSAAYFCASSPGQLKETQYFGPGTRLLVL.

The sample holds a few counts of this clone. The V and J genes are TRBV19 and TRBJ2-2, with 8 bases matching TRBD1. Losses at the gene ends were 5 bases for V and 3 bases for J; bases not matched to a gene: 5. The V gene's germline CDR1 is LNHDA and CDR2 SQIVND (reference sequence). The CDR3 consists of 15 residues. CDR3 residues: CASSPGQGDTGELFF. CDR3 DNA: TGTGCCAGTAGTCCCGGACAGGGAGACACCGGGGAGCTGTTTTTT.

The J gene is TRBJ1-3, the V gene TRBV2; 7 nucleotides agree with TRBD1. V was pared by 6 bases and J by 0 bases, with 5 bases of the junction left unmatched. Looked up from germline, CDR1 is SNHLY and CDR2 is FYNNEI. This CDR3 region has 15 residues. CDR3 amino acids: CASREDRISGNTIYF. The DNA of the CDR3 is TGTGCCAGCAGGGAGGACAGGATCTCTGGAAACACCATATATTTT.

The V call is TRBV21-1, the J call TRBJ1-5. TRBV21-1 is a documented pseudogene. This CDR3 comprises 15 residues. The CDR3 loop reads CASRPPRGFNQPQHF. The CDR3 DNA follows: TGTGCCAGCAGGCCCCCCAGAGGGTTCAATCAGCCCCAGCATTTT.

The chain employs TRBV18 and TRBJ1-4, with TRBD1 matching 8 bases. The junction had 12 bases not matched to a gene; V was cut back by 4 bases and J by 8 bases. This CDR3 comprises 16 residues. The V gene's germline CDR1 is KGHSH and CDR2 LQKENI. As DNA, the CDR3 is TGTGCCAGCTCACTCAACTCCGGGACAGGTGGCGAAAAACTGTTTTTT. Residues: CASSLNSGTGGEKLFF.

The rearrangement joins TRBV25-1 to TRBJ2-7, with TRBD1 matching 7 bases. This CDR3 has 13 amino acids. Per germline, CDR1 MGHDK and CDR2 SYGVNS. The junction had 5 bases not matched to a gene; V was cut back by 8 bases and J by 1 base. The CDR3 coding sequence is TGTGCCAGCCCTTGGGACAGTTCCTACGAGCAGTACGTC. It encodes CASPWDSSYEQYV.

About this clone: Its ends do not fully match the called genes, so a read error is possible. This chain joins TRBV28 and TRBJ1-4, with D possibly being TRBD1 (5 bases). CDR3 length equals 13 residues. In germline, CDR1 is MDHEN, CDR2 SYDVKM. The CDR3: CASSADRRLGLVF. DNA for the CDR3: TGTGCCAGCAGTGCCGACAGAAGGCTTGGCTTGGTTTTT.

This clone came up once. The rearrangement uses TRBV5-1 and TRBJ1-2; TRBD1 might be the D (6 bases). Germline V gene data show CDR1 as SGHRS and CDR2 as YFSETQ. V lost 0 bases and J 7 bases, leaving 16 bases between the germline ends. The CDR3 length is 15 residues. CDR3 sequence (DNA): TGCGCCAGCAGCTTGGAGGGCCAGGGGAGGGGTGGCTACACCTTC. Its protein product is CASSLEGQGRGGYTF.